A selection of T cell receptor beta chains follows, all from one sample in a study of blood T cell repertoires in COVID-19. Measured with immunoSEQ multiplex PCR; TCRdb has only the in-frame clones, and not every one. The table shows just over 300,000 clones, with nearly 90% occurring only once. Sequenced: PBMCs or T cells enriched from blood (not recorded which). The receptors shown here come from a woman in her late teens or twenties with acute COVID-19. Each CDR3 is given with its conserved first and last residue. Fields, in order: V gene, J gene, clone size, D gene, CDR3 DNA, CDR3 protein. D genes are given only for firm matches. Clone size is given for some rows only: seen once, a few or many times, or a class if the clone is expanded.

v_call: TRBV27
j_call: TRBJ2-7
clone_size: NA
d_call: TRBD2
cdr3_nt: TGTGCCAGCAGTTGGGGGACTACCTACGAGCAGTACTTC
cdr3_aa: CASSWGTTYEQYF

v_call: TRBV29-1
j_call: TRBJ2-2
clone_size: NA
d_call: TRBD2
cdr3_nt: TGCAGCGTTAGACCCCGGGAGGGCGACACCGGGGAGCTGTTTTTT
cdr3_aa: CSVRPREGDTGELFF

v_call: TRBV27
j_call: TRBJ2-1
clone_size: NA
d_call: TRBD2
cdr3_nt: TGTGCCAGCAGTTTATTCCTAGCGGACTACAATGAGCAGTTCTTC
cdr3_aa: CASSLFLADYNEQFF

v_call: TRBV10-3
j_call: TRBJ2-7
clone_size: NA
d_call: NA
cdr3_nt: TGTGCCATCAGTGCCGATCTGGGGCCAAGTCTGTACTTC
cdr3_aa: CAISADLGPSLYF

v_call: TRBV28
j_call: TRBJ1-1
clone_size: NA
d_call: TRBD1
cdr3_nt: TGTGCCACAATCGGACAGGGGGCCGGGAGCACTGAAGCTTTCTTT
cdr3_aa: CATIGQGAGSTEAFF

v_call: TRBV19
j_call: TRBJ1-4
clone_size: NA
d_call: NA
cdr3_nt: TGTGCCAGTAGTAGCTACGGGACACTTGCAACTAATGAAAAACTGTTTTTT
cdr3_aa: CASSSYGTLATNEKLFF

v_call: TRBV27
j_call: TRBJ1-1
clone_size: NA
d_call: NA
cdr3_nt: TGTGCCAGCAGTTTATACGGACCGACAGGAGATGAAGCTTTCTTT
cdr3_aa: CASSLYGPTGDEAFF

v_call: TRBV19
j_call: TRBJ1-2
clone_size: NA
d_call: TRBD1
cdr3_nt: TGTGCCAGTAGCCCACAGGGGGCCGACCCCTATGGCTACACCTTC
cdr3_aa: CASSPQGADPYGYTF

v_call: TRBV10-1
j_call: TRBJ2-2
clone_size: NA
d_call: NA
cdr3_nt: TGCGCCAGCAGGGCAGGGCTCACCGGGGAGCTGTTTTTT
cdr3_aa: CASRAGLTGELFF

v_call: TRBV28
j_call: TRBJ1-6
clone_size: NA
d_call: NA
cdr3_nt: TGTGCCAGCAGTTTATTAGACGGAGCACGCAAACCCCTCCACTTT
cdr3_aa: CASSLLDGARKPLHF

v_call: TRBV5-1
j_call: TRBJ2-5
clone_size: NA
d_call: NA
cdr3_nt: TGCGCCAGCAGCTTGGCCAGCCTAGCAGCTCAAGAGACCCAGTACTTC
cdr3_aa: CASSLASLAAQETQYF

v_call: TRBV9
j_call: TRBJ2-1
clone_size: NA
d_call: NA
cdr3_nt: TGTGCCAGCAGCCCTTCTGAGAACCCCTCCTACAATGAGCAGTTCTTC
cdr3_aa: CASSPSENPSYNEQFF

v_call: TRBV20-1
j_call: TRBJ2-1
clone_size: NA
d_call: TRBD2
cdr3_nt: TGCAGTGCTAGTAACGGACTAGAAACCAATGAGCAGTTCTTC
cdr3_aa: CSASNGLETNEQFF

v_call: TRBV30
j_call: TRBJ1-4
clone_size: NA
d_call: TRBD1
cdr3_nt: TGTGCCTGGAGTGGGGACAGGGGGCAGGGAGAAAAACTGTTTTTT
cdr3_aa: CAWSGDRGQGEKLFF

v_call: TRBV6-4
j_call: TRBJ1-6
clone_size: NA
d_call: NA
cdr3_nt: TGTGCCAGCAGGGAGACTTACGGTTCACCCCTCCACTTT
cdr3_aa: CASRETYGSPLHF

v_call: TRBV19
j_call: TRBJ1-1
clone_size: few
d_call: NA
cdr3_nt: TGTGCCAGTAGTAATAGGGGGAACACTGAAGCTTTCTTT
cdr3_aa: CASSNRGNTEAFF

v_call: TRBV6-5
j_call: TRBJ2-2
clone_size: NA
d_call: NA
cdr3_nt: TGTGCCAGCAGCCGACTCAAGTTGCGGGTCGGGGAGCTGTTTTTT
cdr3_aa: CASSRLKLRVGELFF

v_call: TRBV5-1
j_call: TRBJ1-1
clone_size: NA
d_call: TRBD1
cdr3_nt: TGCGCCAGCAGCCCCGGACAGGCGGGTCTCACTGAAGCTTTCTTT
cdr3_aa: CASSPGQAGLTEAFF

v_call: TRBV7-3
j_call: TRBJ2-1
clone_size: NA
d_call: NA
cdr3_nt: TGTGCCAGCAGCTTATCGGGGACAAGCAATGAGCAGTTCTTC
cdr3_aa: CASSLSGTSNEQFF

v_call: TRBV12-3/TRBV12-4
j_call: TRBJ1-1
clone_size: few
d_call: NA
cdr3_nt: TGTGCCAGCAGTCCTATTCGCGGCACTGAAGCTTTCTTT
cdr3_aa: CASSPIRGTEAFF

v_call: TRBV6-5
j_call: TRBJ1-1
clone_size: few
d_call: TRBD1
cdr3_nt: TGTGCCAGCAGTTCCATCGACAGGGTGAACACTGAAGCTTTCTTT
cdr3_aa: CASSSIDRVNTEAFF

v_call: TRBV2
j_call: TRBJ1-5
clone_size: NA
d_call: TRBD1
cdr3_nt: TGTGCCAGCAGTCCCGACAGGGGAAATCAGCCCCAGCATTTT
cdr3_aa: CASSPDRGNQPQHF

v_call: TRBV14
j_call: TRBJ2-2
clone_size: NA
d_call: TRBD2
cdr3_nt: TGTGCCAGCAGCTTGACCGGGACTAGCGCTTACGCGAACACCGGGGAGCTGTTTTTT
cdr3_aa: CASSLTGTSAYANTGELFF

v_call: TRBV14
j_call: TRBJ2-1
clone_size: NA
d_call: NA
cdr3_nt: TGTGCCAGCACGCCAATGGGGCTAAACAATGAGCAGTTCTTC
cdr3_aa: CASTPMGLNNEQFF

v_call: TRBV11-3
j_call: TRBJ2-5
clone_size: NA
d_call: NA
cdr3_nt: TGTGCCAGCAGCCAGTTCAAATACCGGGACAACCGCCAAGAGACCCAGTACTTC
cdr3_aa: CASSQFKYRDNRQETQYF

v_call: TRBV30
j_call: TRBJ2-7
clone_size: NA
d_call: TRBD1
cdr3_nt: TGTGCCTGGGAGGAAGGACAGGGGGCAAGCGAGCAGTACTTC
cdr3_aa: CAWEEGQGASEQYF

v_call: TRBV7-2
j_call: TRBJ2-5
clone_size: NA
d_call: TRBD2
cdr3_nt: TGTGCCAGCAGCCGCGGACTAGCGGGAGGAGTGGCAGAGACCCAGTACTTC
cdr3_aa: CASSRGLAGGVAETQYF

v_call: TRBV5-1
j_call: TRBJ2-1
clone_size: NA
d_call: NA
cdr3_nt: TGCGCCAGCAGCTTGGAGGGACTTTACAATGAGCAGTTCTTC
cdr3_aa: CASSLEGLYNEQFF

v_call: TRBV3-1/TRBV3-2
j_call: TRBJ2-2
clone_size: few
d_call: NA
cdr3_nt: TGTGCCAGCAGCCAAGGGTCGGCGGAACTTAACACCGGGGAGCTGTTTTTT
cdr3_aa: CASSQGSAELNTGELFF

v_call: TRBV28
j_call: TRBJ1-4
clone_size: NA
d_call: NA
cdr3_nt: TGTGCCAGCACGGACACCGATGAAAAACTGTTTTTT
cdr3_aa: CASTDTDEKLFF

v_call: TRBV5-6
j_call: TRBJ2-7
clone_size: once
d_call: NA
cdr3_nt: TGTGCCAGCAGCCCCCAGACAGGGAGGCACGAGCAGTACTTC
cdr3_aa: CASSPQTGRHEQYF

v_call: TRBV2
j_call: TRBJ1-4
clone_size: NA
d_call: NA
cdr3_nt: TGTGCCAACAGTTATTCGAGAGCCGGTAATGAAAAACTGTTTTTT
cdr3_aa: CANSYSRAGNEKLFF

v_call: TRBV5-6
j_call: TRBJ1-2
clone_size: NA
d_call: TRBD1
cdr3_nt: TGTGCCAGCAGCTTAGGAGGGGGCGGCTACACCTTC
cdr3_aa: CASSLGGGGYTF

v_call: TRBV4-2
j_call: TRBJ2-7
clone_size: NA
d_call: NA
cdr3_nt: TGTGCCAGCACCCCAAACAGGGTTGGGGAGCAGTACTTC
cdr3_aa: CASTPNRVGEQYF

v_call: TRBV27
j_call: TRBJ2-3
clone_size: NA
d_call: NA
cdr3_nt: TGTGCCAGCAGTTTAAGGGGAGATACGCAGTATTTT
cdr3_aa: CASSLRGDTQYF

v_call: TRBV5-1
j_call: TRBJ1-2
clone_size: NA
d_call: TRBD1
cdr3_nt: TGCGCCAGCAGCTTGACAGGGGCGGGAGGAGATGGCTACACCTTC
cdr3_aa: CASSLTGAGGDGYTF

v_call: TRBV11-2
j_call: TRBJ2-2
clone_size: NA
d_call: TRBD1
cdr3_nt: TGTGCCAGCAGCTTAGTCGACAGGGCCGGGGAGCTGTTTTTT
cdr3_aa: CASSLVDRAGELFF